This TCR beta chain was identified in a study of blood T cells in healthy people across ages. Together with a sample-barcoded 5' primer, a J-beta primer mix was included in a second PCR lasting roughly 6 to 12 cycles. A tag from a template-switch adaptor with 12 random nucleotides marked each cDNA molecule. Paired-end reads containing CDR3 totaled no fewer than 3 million for each sample. TCRdb independently ran MiXCR on the 5' RACE reads; one entry per CDR3 protein. This table holds around 1.5 million distinct CDR3 sequences, 55% to 75% found once. Study findings and constraints: Observed TCR beta diversity per million T cells went down as age went up. This fall followed a roughly linear course with age. Naive T cell percentage and TCR beta diversity correlated strongly.

This clonotype was counted between two and nine times. What it recognizes is unknown. Germline V gives CDR1 MDHEN, CDR2 SYDVKM. The CDR3 is 14 amino acids. The V and J ends lost 6 bases and 7 bases, in that order; junction bases with no gene match: 8. The clonotype was recovered from a man aged 18 to 29 in good health. Sequencing used blood. The V and J genes are TRBV28 and TRBJ1-5, with 8 nucleotides matching TRBD1. CDR3 DNA sequence: TGTGCCAGCAGCTGGACAGGGAATGGACAGCCCCAGCATTTT. Protein: CASSWTGNGQPQHF.